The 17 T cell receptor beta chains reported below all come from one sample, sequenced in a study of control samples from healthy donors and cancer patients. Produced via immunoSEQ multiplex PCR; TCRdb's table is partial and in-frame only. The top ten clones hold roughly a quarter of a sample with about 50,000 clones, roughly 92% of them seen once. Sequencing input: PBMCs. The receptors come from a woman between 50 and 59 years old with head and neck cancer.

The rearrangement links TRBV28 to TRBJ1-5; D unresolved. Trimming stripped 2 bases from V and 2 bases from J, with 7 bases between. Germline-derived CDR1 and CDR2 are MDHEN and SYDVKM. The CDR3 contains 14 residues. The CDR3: CASSLEWGNQPQHF. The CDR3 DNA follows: TGTGCCAGCAGTTTAGAATGGGGCAATCAGCCCCAGCATTTT.

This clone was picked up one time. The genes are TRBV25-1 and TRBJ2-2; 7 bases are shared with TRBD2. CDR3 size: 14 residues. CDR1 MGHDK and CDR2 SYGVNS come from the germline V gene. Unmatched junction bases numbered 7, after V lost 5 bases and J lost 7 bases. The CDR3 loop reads CASSLSGNVGELFF. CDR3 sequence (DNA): TGTGCCAGCAGTCTAAGCGGGAACGTCGGGGAGCTGTTTTTT.

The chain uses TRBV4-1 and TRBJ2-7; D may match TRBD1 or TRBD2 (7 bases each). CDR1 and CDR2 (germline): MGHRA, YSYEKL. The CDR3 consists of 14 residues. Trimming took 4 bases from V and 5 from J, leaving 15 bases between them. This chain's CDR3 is CASSPPGGVDEQYF. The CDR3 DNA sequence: TGCGCCAGCAGCCCCCCAGGGGGGGTAGACGAGCAGTACTTC.

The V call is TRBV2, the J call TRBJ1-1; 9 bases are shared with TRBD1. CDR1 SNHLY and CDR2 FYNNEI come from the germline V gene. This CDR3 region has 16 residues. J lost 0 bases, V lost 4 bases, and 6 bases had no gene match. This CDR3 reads CASSVGQGVMNTEAFF. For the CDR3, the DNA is TGTGCCAGCAGTGTGGGACAGGGAGTTATGAACACTGAAGCTTTCTTT.

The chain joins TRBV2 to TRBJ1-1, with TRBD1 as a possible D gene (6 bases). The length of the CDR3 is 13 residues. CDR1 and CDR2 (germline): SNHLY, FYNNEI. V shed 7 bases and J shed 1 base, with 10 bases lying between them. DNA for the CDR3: TGTGCCAGCAAGACAGGTGGGAACACTGAAGCTTTCTTT. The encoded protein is CASKTGGNTEAFF.

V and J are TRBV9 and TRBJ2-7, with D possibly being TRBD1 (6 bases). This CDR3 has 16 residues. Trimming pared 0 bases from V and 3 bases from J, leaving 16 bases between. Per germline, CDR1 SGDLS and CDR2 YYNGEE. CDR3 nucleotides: TGTGCCAGCAGCGTAGGAGGTACAGGGTTCTACTACGAGCAGTACTTC. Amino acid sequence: CASSVGGTGFYYEQYF. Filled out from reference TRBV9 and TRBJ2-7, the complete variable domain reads DSGVTQTPKHLITATGQRVTLRCSPRSGDLSVYWYQQSLDQGLQFLIQYYNGEERAKGNILERFSAQQFPDLHSELNLSSLELGDSALYFCASSVGGTGFYYEQYFGPGTRLTVT.

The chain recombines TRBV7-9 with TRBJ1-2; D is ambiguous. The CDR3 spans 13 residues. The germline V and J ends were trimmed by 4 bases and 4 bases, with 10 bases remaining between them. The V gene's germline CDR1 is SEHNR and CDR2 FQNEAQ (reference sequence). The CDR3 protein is CASSSRGSYGYTF. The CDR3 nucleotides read TGTGCCAGCAGCTCGCGGGGTAGCTATGGCTACACCTTC.

The DNA of the CDR3 is TGTGCCAGCAGCCAACTAGCGACTAGCGGGAGGGCCGGCACCTACGAGCAGTACTTC. This encodes CASSQLATSGRAGTYEQYF. V is TRBV4-2 and J is TRBJ2-7; 14 bases agree with TRBD2. Germline loops: CDR1 LGHNA, CDR2 YNFKEQ. Trimming took 2 bases from V and 2 from J; bases not matched to a gene: 11. This CDR3 region has 19 residues.

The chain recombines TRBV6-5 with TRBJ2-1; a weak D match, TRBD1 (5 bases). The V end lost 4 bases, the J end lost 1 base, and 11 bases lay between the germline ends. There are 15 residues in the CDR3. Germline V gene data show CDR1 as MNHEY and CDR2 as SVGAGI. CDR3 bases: TGTGCCAGCAGTTCAGGGTTCGGGTCCTACAATGAGCAGTTCTTC. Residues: CASSSGFGSYNEQFF.

This CDR3 is CASSSLGLPEAFF. The CDR3 DNA is TGTGCCAGCAGCTCACTCGGCCTTCCTGAAGCTTTCTTT. This rearrangement joins TRBV5-5 to TRBJ1-1; D ambiguous. V lost 3 bases, J lost 6 bases, and 12 bases lay in between. This CDR3 comprises 13 residues. Germline lookup yields CDR1 SGHKS and CDR2 YYEKEE (reference sequence).

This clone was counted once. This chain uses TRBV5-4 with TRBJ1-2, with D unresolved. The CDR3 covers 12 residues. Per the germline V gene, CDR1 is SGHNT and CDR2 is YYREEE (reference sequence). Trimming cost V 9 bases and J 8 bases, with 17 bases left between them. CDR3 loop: CATRLGGNGYTF. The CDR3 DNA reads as TGTGCCACCCGCTTAGGAGGGAACGGCTACACCTTC.

The CDR3 is CASSFRLREKLFF. CDR3 bases: TGTGCCAGCAGTTTTCGGCTGAGGGAAAAACTGTTTTTT. The rearrangement joins TRBV27 to TRBJ1-4; no definite D call. The CDR3 has 13 residues. Trimming shortened V by 3 bases and J by 8 bases, and 10 bases separated the two germline ends. Germline V lookup: CDR1 MNHEY, CDR2 SMNVEV (reference sequence).

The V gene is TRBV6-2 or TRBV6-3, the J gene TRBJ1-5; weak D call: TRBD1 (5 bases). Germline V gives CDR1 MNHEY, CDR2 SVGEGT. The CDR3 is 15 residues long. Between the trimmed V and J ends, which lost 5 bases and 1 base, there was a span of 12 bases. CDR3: CASSLQGGSNQPQHF. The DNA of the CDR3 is TGTGCCAGCAGTCTCCAGGGAGGGAGCAATCAGCCCCAGCATTTT.

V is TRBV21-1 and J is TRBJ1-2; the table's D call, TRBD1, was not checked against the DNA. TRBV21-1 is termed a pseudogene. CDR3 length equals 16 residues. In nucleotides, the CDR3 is TGTGCCAGCAGCAGGGCTGGGGACAAGATTAACTATGGCTACACCTTC. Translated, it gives CASSRAGDKINYGYTF.

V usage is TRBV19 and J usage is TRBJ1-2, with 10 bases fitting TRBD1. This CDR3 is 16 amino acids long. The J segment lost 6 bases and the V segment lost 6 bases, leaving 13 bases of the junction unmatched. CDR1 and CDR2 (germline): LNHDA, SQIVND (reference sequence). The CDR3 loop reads CASSEDRGIVGNGYTF. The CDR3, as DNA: TGTGCCAGTAGCGAGGACAGGGGGATTGTGGGCAATGGCTACACCTTC.

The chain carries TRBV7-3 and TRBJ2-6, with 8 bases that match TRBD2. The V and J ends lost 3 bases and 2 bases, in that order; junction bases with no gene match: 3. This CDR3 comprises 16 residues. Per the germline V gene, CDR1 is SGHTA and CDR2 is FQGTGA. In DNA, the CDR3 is TGTGCCAGCAGCTTGTCAGCGGGAGCTGGGGCCAACGTCCTGACTTTC. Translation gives CASSLSAGAGANVLTF.

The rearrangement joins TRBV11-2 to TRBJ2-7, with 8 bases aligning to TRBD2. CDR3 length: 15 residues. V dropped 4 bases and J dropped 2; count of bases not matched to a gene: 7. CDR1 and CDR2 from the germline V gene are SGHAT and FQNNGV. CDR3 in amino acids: CASSSLRGGPYEQYF. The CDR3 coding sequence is TGTGCCAGCAGCTCGCTCCGGGGGGGCCCCTACGAGCAGTACTTC.